A few counts support the clone carrying this T cell receptor (beta chain). The antigen remains undetermined. Repertoires were generated with immunoSEQ multiplex PCR, while TCRdb's copy carries only in-frame clones and drops some. The repertoire includes about 120,000 clones, about 90% of them detected once, and roughly 8.9% sits in the top ten. This entry is derived from a study of T cell responses to AZD1222 COVID-19 vaccine. Study observations and caveats: Repertoire sampling was restricted to post-peak T cell response timepoints. Unmutated variant regions are reportedly the target of nearly half of TCRs that are spike-specific.

CDR3 size: 15 residues. From germline, CDR1 is SGHTA and CDR2 FQGTGA. Trimming removed 5 bases from V and 2 bases from J, with 16 bases in between. The V call is TRBV7-3, the J call TRBJ2-7; D gene ambiguous. This receptor was obtained from an adult in good health. Sequenced here: peripheral blood, sampled on day 0 of AZD1222 vaccination. CDR3 DNA sequence: TGTGCCAGCAGCCCCGGGTTCCTGAGAACCTACGAGCAGTACTTC. Amino acids: CASSPGFLRTYEQYF.